The 8 T cell receptor beta chains reported below all come from one sample, sequenced in a study of blood T cell repertoires in COVID-19. Libraries were prepared by immunoSEQ multiplex PCR; TCRdb keeps only in-frame clonotypes and omits some of them. The sample comprises about 150,000 clones, approximately 80% of which are singletons, and roughly 9.2% rests with the top ten. The specimen sequenced was PBMCs or T cells enriched from blood (not recorded which). The receptors stem from a man aged 45 to 65 who had recovered from COVID-19.

The chain joins TRBV4-3 to TRBJ1-2; the D is unclear. Germline assignment: CDR1 LGHNA and CDR2 YSLEER. This CDR3 has 15 amino acids. Between the trimmed V and J ends, which lost 0 bases and 4 bases, there was a span of 12 bases. CDR3 DNA: TGCGCCAGCAGCCAAGATGCGGGGTCAGGCTATGGCTACACCTTC. Its translation is CASSQDAGSGYGYTF.

This clone was detected only a few times. The CDR3 sequence is CASSELPMNFYSYEQYF. CDR3 bases: TGTGCCAGCAGTGAATTGCCAATGAACTTCTACTCCTACGAGCAGTACTTC. The V gene is TRBV6-1, the J gene TRBJ2-7, with unresolved D. Between the trimmed V and J ends, which lost 2 bases and 0 bases, there was a span of 17 bases. CDR3 length equals 17 residues. Germline CDR1 MNHNS, CDR2 SASEGT.

This clone has just a few counts. V usage is TRBV12-3 or TRBV12-4 and J usage is TRBJ1-3; D ambiguous. V was shortened by 5 bases and J by 0 bases, with 5 bases between the two germline ends. CDR3 length equals 13 residues. This CDR3 reads CASSTASGNTIYF. In nucleotides, the CDR3 is TGTGCCAGCAGTACAGCCTCTGGAAACACCATATATTTT.

The chain recombines TRBV12-3 or TRBV12-4 with TRBJ1-6, with D possibly TRBD1 on 5 matching bases. There are 13 residues in the CDR3. Between the trimmed V and J ends, which lost 4 bases and 9 bases, there was a span of 10 bases. The CDR3 loop is CASSSTRVSPLHF. CDR3 DNA sequence: TGTGCCAGCAGTTCCACCAGGGTTTCACCCCTCCACTTT.

This clone appeared once. J is TRBJ1-5 and V is TRBV19; D perhaps matches TRBD1 (5 bases). V was pared by 2 bases and J by 5 bases, with 7 bases between. CDR3 length: 13 residues. The germline gives CDR1 LNHDA, CDR2 SQIVND (reference sequence). CDR3 bases: TGTGCCAGTAGTATAACAGGCTATCAGCCCCAGCATTTT. As protein: CASSITGYQPQHF.

The chain recombines TRBV5-1 with TRBJ1-1; D is possibly TRBD1 (6 bases). This CDR3 comprises 14 residues. Between the trimmed V and J ends, which lost 4 bases and 0 bases, there was a span of 10 bases. Germline V gene lookup returns CDR1 SGHRS and CDR2 YFSETQ. The CDR3 spells CASSVDSVNTEAFF. The CDR3 nucleotides read TGCGCCAGCAGCGTGGACAGTGTGAACACTGAAGCTTTCTTT.

The V call is TRBV28, the J call TRBJ2-2, with D perhaps matching TRBD1 (5 bases). Germline V lookup: CDR1 MDHEN, CDR2 SYDVKM. This CDR3 spans 15 amino acids. V lost 6 bases and J lost 0, with 11 bases in between. CDR3 nucleotides: TGTGCCAGCAGCCCAGGGTACGCGAACACCGGGGAGCTGTTTTTT. It specifies CASSPGYANTGELFF.

The rearrangement uses TRBV7-2 and TRBJ1-6; 8 bases are a match to TRBD1. J was trimmed by 1 base and V by 8 bases; bases with no gene match: 4. Germline CDR1 reads SGHTA; CDR2 reads FQGNSA. This CDR3 has 15 residues. The CDR3 sequence is CASSQGASYNSPLHF. The CDR3 DNA is TGTGCCAGCTCCCAGGGGGCGTCCTATAATTCACCCCTCCACTTT.